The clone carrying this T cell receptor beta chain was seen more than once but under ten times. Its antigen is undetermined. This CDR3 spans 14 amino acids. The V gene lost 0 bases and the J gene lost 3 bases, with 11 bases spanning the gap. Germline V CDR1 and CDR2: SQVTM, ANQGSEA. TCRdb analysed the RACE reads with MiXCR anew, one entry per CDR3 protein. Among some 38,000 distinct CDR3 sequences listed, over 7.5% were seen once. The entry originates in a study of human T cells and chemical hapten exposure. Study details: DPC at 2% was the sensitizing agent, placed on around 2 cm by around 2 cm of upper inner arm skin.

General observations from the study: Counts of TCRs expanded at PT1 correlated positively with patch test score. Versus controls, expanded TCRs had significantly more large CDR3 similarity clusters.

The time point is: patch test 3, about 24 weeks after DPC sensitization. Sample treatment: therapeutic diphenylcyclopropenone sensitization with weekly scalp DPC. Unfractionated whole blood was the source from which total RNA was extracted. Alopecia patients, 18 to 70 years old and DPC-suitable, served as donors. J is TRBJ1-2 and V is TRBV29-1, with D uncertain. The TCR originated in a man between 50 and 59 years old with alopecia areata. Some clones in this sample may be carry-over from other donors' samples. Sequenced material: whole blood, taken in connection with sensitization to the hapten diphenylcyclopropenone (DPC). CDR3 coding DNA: TGCAGCGTTGAAGATCAACACACCCACTATGGCTACACCTTC. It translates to CSVEDQHTHYGYTF.